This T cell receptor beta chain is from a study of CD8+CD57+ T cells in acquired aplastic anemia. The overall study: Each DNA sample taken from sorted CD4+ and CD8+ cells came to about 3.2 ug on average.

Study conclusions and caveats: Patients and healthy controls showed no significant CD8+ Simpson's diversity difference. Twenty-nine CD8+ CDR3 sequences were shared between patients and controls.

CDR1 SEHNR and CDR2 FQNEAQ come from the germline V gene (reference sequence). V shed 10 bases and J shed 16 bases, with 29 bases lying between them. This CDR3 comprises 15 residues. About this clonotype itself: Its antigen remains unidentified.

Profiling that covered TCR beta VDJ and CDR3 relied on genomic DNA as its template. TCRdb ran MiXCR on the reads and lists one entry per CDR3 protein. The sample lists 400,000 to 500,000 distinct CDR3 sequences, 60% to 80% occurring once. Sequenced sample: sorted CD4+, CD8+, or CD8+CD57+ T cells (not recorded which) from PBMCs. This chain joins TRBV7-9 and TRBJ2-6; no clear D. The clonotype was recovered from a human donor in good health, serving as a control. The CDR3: CAKLDGELWLHLLTF. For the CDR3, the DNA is TGTGCCAAGCTCGACGGAGAACTATGGCTACACCTTCTGACTTTC.